This passage covers 9 T cell receptor beta chains from one sample sequenced in a study of T cell responses to AZD1222 COVID-19 vaccine. Only in-frame clones appear in the TCRdb table, and some are missing; sequencing was by immunoSEQ multiplex PCR. The sample records 65,000 to 90,000 clones, approximately 87% being singletons. The source material was peripheral blood, sampled on day 0 of AZD1222 vaccination. The receptors were sampled from an adult in good health.

This clone was recorded once. This chain links TRBV14 with TRBJ1-4; D is possibly TRBD1 (5 bases). V lost 4 bases to trimming and J lost 3 bases, with 12 bases between them. The germline V gene encodes CDR1 SGHDN and CDR2 FVKESK. The CDR3 consists of 15 residues. DNA for the CDR3: TGTGCCAGCAGCCCTCGACAGCTGTCTAATGAAAAACTGTTTTTT. It translates to CASSPRQLSNEKLFF.

J is TRBJ1-5 and V is TRBV11-2; 8 bases are shared with TRBD1. This CDR3 is built from 19 residues. Germline assignment: CDR1 SGHAT and CDR2 FQNNGV. Trimming at V came to 3 bases and at J to 0 bases, leaving 13 bases not matched to a gene. For the CDR3, the DNA is TGTGCCAGCAGCTTCAGCCCAACAGGGGGAGGTAGTAGCAATCAGCCCCAGCATTTT. Protein product: CASSFSPTGGGSSNQPQHF. The entire variable domain, with the rest obtained from reference TRBV11-2 and TRBJ1-5, is as follows: EAGVAQSPRYKIIEKRQSVAFWCNPISGHATLYWYQQILGQGPKLLIQFQNNGVVDDSQLPKDRFSAERLKGVDSTLKIQPAKLEDSAVYLCASSFSPTGGGSSNQPQHFGDGTRLSIL.

The V gene is TRBV11-2, the J gene TRBJ1-3; D might be TRBD1 (6 bases). This CDR3 is built from 14 residues. Germline assignment: CDR1 SGHAT and CDR2 FQNNGV. The ends were cut back, 3 bases at V and 4 bases at J, with 10 bases in the middle. The CDR3 is CASSLAGDGNTIYF. As DNA, the CDR3 is TGTGCCAGCAGCTTGGCAGGGGACGGAAACACCATATATTTT.

This chain connects TRBV3-1 (or the pseudogene TRBV3-2) to TRBJ2-1; no definite D call. Germline CDR1 reads LGHDT; CDR2 reads YNNKEL (reference sequence). With 3 bases removed from V and 7 bases from J, the gap between germline ends came to 13 bases. The CDR3 loop spans 14 amino acids. The CDR3 loop reads CASSHRASSNEQFF. CDR3 DNA sequence: TGTGCCAGCAGCCACCGGGCCTCGAGTAATGAGCAGTTCTTC.

V usage is TRBV25-1 and J usage is TRBJ1-5; D remains ambiguous. The ends were cut back, 4 bases at V and 2 bases at J, with 9 bases in the middle. The CDR3 sequence is 14 residues long. Per germline, CDR1 MGHDK and CDR2 SYGVNS. CDR3 nucleotide sequence: TGTGCCAGCAGTGTGGGAGGGCGCAATCAGCCCCAGCATTTT. It translates to CASSVGGRNQPQHF.

This clone has only one observation. This sequence joins TRBV13 and TRBJ2-7, with 9 bases identical to TRBD1. The CDR3 is made up of 14 amino acids. Germline-derived CDR1 and CDR2 are PRHDT and FYEKMQ (reference sequence). V was clipped by 0 bases and J by 4 bases; unmatched bases: 1. The CDR3 protein is CASSLGDRGYEQYF. CDR3 nucleotide sequence: TGTGCCAGCAGCTTAGGAGACAGGGGGTACGAGCAGTACTTC.

This sequence joins TRBV27 and TRBJ1-3, with D maybe TRBD1 (5 bases). The germline CDR1 and CDR2 sequences are MNHEY and SMNVEV (reference sequence). The length of the CDR3 is 15 residues. Deletions cut 0 bases from V and 2 bases from J, with 8 bases between. CDR3 sequence: CASSLSRGTGNTIYF. The CDR3 bases are TGTGCCAGCAGTTTATCCCGGGGGACTGGAAACACCATATATTTT.

CDR3 protein: CASSMGVGTPGSPLHF. The CDR3 coding sequence is TGTGCCAGTAGTATGGGCGTGGGGACCCCTGGTTCACCCCTCCACTTT. V usage is TRBV19 and J usage is TRBJ1-6, with TRBD1 as a possible D gene (5 bases). The CDR3 is made up of 16 amino acids. Deletions cut 3 bases from V and 9 bases from J, with 18 bases between. The germline CDR1 and CDR2 sequences are LNHDA and SQIVND (reference sequence).

The J gene is TRBJ1-2, the V gene TRBV6-4; D not resolved. CDR3 length equals 13 residues. Germline lookup yields CDR1 MRHNA and CDR2 SNTAGT. Trimming pared 4 bases from V and 4 bases from J, leaving 10 bases between. This CDR3 reads CASSVDGSYGYTF. In DNA, the CDR3 is TGTGCCAGCAGTGTGGACGGGAGCTATGGCTACACCTTC.